This T cell receptor (beta chain) is drawn from a study of blood T cell repertoires in COVID-19. Study background: Samples of COVID-19 (acute and convalescent) were obtained from the United States, Italy and Spain. T cells, B-cell-depleted T cells, or PBMCs supplied cDNA or gDNA.

CDR1 and CDR2 from the germline V gene are SGHAT and FQDESV (reference sequence). The CDR3 is 15 residues long. J was trimmed by 3 bases and V by 1 base; bases with no gene match: 1. This clone was observed once. In the authors' methods: Estimated nucleated cell counts came from reference gene primer amplification. Produced via immunoSEQ multiplex PCR; TCRdb's table is partial and in-frame only. V and J calls and clone size come straight from that table; D and trimming were deduced from the DNA. The data contain approximately 91,000 clones, 75% to 85% of them singletons. The specimen sequenced was peripheral blood. This clonotype was obtained from a woman at least 80 years old with acute or convalescent COVID-19. J is TRBJ2-1 and V is TRBV11-1; 9 bases agree with TRBD2. The DNA for the CDR3 is TGTGCCAGCAGCTTAGAACTAGCGGGCTACAATGAGCAGTTCTTC. Amino acid sequence: CASSLELAGYNEQFF. Based on the CDR3 plus reference TRBV11-1 and TRBJ2-1, the full variable domain is EAEVAQSPRYKITEKSQAVAFWCDPISGHATLYWYRQILGQGPELLVQFQDESVVDDSQLPKDRFSAERLKGVDSTLKIQPAELGDSAMYLCASSLELAGYNEQFFGPGTRLTVL.